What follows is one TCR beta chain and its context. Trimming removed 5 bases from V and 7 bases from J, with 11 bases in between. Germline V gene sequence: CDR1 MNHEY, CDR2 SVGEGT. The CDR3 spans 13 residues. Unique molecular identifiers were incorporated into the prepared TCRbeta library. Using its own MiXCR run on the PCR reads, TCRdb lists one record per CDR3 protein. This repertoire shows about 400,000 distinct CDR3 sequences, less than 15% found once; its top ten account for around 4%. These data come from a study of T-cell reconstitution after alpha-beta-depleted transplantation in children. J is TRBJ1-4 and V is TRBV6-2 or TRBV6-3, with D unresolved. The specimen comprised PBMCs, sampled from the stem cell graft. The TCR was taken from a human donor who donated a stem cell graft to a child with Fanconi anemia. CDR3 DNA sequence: TGTGCCAGCAGTCCACCTACCCTTGAAAAACTGTTTTTT. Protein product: CASSPPTLEKLFF.